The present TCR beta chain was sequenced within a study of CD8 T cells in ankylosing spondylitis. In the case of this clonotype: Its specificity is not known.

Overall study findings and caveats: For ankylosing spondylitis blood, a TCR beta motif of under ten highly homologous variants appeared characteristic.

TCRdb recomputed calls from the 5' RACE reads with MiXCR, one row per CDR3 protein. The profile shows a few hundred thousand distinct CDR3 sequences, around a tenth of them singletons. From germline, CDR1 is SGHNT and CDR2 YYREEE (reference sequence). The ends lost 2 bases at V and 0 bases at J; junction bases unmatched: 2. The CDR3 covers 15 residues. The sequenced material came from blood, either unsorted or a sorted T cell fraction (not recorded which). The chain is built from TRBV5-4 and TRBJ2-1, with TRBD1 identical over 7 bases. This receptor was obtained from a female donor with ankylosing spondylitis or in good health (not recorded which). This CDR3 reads CASSFDRASYNEQFF. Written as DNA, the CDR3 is TGTGCCAGCAGCTTCGACAGGGCCTCCTACAATGAGCAGTTCTTC.